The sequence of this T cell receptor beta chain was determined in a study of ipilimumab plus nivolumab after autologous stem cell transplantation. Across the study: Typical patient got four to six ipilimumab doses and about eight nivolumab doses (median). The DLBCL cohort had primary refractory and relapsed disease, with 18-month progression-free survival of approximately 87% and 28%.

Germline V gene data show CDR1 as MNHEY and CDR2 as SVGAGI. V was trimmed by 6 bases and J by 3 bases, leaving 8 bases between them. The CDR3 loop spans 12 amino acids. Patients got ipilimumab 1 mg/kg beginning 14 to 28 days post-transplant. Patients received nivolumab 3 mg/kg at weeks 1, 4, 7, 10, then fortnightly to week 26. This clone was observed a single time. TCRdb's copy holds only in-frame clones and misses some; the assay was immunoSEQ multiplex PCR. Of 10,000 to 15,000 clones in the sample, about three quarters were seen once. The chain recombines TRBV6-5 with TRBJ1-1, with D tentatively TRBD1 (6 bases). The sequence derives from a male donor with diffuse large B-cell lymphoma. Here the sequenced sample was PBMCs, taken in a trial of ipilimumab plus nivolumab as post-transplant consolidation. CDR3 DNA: TGTGCCAGCAGCCCAGGGGACACTGAAGCTTTCTTT. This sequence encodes CASSPGDTEAFF.